The present T cell receptor beta chain was sequenced within a study of molecular identifiers for immune sequencing clone quantification. Study results and caveats: Clones that had above 20 RNA copies took up over 97% of effector molecules but under 1% in naive cells.

For naive CD8 T cells, sorting used the CD8+CD4-CCR7+CD45RA+ phenotype. Bulk TCR library preparation followed previously described methods with listed TCR primers. Using its own MiXCR run on the PCR reads, TCRdb lists one record per CDR3 protein. The sample yields 5,500 or so distinct CDR3 sequences, 16% seen once. This clonotype was seen many times. The antigen is undetermined. The CDR3 contains 16 residues. Germline values: CDR1 MNHEY, CDR2 SMNVEV (reference sequence). The V end was cut by 5 bases, the J end by 2 bases, with 17 bases between. Sequences were obtained from naive CD8+ T cells from blood, with Jurkat cell RNA spiked in. Subset reported: FACS-sorted CD8+CD4-CCR7+CD45RA+ naive T cells. This TCR derives from a human donor in good health. Some libraries in this study had Jurkat cell RNA spiked in. The rearrangement joins TRBV27 to TRBJ2-3; D possibly uses TRBD1 or TRBD2 (6 bases each). CDR3 amino acids: CASSTLYREVTDTQYF. In DNA, the CDR3 is TGTGCCAGCAGTACCCTCTACAGGGAGGTCACAGATACGCAGTATTTT.